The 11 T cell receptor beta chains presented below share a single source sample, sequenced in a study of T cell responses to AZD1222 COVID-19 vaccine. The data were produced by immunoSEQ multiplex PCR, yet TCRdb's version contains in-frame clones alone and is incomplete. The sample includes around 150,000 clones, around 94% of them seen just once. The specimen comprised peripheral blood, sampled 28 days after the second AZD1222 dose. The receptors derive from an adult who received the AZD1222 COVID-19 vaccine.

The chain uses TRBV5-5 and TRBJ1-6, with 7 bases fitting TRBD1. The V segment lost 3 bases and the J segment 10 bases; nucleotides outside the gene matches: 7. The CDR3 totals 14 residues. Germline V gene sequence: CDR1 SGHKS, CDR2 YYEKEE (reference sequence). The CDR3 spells CASSSTGMGSPLHF. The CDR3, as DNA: TGTGCCAGCAGCTCGACAGGGATGGGATCACCCCTCCACTTT.

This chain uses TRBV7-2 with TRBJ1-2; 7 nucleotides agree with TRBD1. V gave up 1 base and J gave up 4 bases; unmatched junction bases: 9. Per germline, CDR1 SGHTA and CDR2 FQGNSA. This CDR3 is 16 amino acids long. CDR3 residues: CASSLVTGRGIYGYTF. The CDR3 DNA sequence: TGTGCCAGCAGCTTAGTGACAGGGAGGGGAATCTATGGCTACACCTTC.

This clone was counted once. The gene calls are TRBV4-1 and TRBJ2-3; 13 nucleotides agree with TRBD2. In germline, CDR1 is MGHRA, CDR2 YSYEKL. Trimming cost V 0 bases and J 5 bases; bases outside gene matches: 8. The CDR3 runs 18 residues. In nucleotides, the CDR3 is TGCGCCAGCAGCCAAGAGGGGCTCGGGACTAGCGGGATAGATACGCAGTATTTT. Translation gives CASSQEGLGTSGIDTQYF.

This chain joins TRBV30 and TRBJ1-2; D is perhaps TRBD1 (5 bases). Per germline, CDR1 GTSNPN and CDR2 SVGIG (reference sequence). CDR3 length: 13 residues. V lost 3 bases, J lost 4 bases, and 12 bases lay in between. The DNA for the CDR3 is TGTGCCTGGAGCGACACAGGTCGCTATGGCTACACCTTC. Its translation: CAWSDTGRYGYTF.

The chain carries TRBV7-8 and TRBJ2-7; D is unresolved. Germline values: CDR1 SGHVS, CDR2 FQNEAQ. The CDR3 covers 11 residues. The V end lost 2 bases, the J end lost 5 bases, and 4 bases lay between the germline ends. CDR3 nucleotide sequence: TGTGCCAGCAGCTTATATGACGAGCAGTACTTC. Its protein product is CASSLYDEQYF.

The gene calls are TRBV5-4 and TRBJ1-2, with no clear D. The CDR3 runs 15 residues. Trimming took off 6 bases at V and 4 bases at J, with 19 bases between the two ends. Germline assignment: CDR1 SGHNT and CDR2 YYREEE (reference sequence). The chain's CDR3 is CASKVLGQRSYGYTF. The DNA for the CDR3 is TGTGCCAGCAAAGTTTTAGGTCAGCGTAGCTATGGCTACACCTTC.

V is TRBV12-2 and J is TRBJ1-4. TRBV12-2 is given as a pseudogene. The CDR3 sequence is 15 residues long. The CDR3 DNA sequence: TGTGCAAGTCGGAGGGCAAGAAGGCCTAATGAAAAACTGTTTTTT. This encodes CASRRARRPNEKLFF.

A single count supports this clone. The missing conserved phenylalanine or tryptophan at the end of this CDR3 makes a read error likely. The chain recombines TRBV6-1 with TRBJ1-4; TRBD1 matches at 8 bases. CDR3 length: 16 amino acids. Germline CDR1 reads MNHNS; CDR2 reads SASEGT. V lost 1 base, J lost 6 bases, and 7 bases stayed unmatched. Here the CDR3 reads CASSEGPTGGDEKLFL. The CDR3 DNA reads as TGTGCCAGCAGTGAAGGGCCCACAGGGGGGGATGAAAAACTGTTTCTT.

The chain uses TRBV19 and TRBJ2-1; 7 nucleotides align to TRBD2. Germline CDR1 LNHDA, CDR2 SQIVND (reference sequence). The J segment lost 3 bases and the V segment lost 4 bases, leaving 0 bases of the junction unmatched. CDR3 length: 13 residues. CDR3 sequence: CASSTSGYNEQFF. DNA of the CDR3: TGTGCCAGTAGTACTAGCGGCTACAATGAGCAGTTCTTC. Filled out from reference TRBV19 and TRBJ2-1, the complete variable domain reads DGGITQSPKYLFRKEGQNVTLSCEQNLNHDAMYWYRQDPGQGLRLIYYSQIVNDFQKGDIAEGYSVSREKKESFPLTVTSAQKNPTAFYLCASSTSGYNEQFFGPGTRLTVL.

CDR3 residues: CASISGLAGGAEQFF. The CDR3 DNA reads TGTGCCAGCATCTCGGGACTAGCGGGAGGGGCTGAGCAGTTCTTC. J is TRBJ2-1 and V is TRBV7-2, with 16 positions matching TRBD2. This CDR3 contains 15 residues. The germline V gene has CDR1 SGHTA and CDR2 FQGNSA. V lost 7 bases and J lost 9; bases outside the gene matches: 6.

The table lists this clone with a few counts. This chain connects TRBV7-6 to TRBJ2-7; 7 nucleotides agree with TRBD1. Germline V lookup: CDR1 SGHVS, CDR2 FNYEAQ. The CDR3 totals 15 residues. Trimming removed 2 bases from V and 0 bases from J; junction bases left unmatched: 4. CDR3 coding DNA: TGTGCCAGCAGCTTACAGGGGGATTCCTCCTACGAGCAGTACTTC. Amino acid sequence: CASSLQGDSSYEQYF.